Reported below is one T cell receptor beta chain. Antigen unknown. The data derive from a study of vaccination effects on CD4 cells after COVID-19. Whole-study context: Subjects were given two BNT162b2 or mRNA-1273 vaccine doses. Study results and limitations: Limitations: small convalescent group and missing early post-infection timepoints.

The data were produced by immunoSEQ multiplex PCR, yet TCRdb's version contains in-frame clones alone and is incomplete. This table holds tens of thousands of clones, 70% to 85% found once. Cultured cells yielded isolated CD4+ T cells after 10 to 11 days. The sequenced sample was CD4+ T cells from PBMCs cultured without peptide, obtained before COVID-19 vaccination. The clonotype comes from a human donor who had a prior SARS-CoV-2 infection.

This chain's CDR3 is CASSLDLNQPQHF. The CDR3 DNA is TGTGCCAGCAGCTTAGACTTAAATCAGCCCCAGCATTTT. V gene TRBV5-4 combines with J gene TRBJ1-5; D remains ambiguous. Germline lookup yields CDR1 SGHNT and CDR2 YYREEE (reference sequence). V was cut by 2 bases and J by 4 bases, with 7 bases left in between. The CDR3 is 13 residues long. The full variable domain, its missing parts supplied by reference TRBV5-4 and TRBJ1-5, is ETGVTQSPTHLIKTRGQQVTLRCSSQSGHNTVSWYQQALGQGPQFIFQYYREEENGRGNFPPRFSGLQFPNYSSELNVNALELDDSALYLCASSLDLNQPQHFGDGTRLSIL.